Shown below are 22 T cell receptor beta chains from a single sample sequenced in a study of cytomegalovirus exposure and HLA in healthy donors. This PCR relied on a set of 60 Vbeta primers and 13 Jbeta primers. Here immunoSEQ multiplex PCR was the method, and the copy in TCRdb shows in-frame clones only, minus some. The sample has about 180,000 clones, over 80% seen once. Sequencing was done on a sample of PBMCs. The receptors come from a boy aged 2-9 years in good health and CMV-seronegative.

The rearrangement joins TRBV7-2 to TRBJ1-2; TRBD1 aligns across 10 bases. Trimming took 7 bases from V and 5 from J; bases not matched to a gene: 4. In germline, CDR1 is SGHTA, CDR2 FQGNSA. The length of the CDR3 is 13 residues. CDR3 loop: CASTPGQGYGYTF. The DNA of the CDR3 is TGTGCCAGCACCCCGGGACAGGGGTATGGCTACACCTTC.

This clone was seen a handful of times. The sample carries other DNA sequences with the same CDR3. This chain connects TRBV9 to TRBJ2-3, with TRBD1 as a possible D gene (6 bases). Trimming left V 0 bases short and J 6 bases short, with 11 bases between. CDR1 is SGDLS and CDR2 is YYNGEE in the germline V gene. The CDR3 is 14 amino acids. In DNA form, the CDR3 reads TGTGCCAGCAGCGTAGAGACAGGTACCGATACGCAGTATTTT. The encoded protein is CASSVETGTDTQYF. Drawing the rest from reference TRBV9 and TRBJ2-3, the complete variable domain is DSGVTQTPKHLITATGQRVTLRCSPRSGDLSVYWYQQSLDQGLQFLIQYYNGEERAKGNILERFSAQQFPDLHSELNLSSLELGDSALYFCASSVETGTDTQYFGPGTRLTVL.

This clone was seen only a few times. V is TRBV7-3 and J is TRBJ1-1; possibly TRBD1 for D (5 bases). CDR3 length equals 14 residues. V dropped 4 bases and J dropped 1 base, with 10 bases sitting between them. In germline, CDR1 is SGHTA, CDR2 FQGTGA. The CDR3: CASSSTTGNTEAFF. For the CDR3, the DNA is TGTGCCAGCAGCTCCACAACAGGGAACACTGAAGCTTTCTTT.

The chain is built from TRBV6-6 and TRBJ1-2; a weak D match, TRBD1 (5 bases). The CDR3 is 12 residues long. V was cut by 4 bases and J by 4 bases, with 7 bases left in between. Germline lookup yields CDR1 MNHNY and CDR2 SVGAGI (reference sequence). DNA for the CDR3: TGTGCCAGCAGTTCGGACATCTATGGCTACACCTTC. This encodes CASSSDIYGYTF.

The chain couples TRBV5-6 to TRBJ2-7; TRBD1 matches 12 bases. In germline, CDR1 is SGHDT, CDR2 YYEEEE. Trimming removed 3 bases from V and 2 bases from J; junction bases left unmatched: 3. The CDR3 has 15 residues. CDR3 bases: TGTGCCAGCAGCTGGGGACAGGGGGCGGCCTACGAGCAGTACGTC. Protein: CASSWGQGAAYEQYV.

The CDR3 sequence: CASKGRHNEQFF. In DNA form, the CDR3 reads TGCGCCAGCAAGGGGAGGCACAATGAGCAGTTCTTC. This sequence joins TRBV5-1 and TRBJ2-1; weak D call: TRBD2 (6 bases). CDR3 length: 12 amino acids. V dropped 6 bases and J dropped 5 bases, with 9 bases sitting between them. CDR1 and CDR2 from the germline V gene are SGHRS and YFSETQ.

This clone was picked up a small number of times. This CDR3 reads CASSFGTGQGYGYTF. The CDR3 DNA sequence: TGTGCCAGCAGCTTTGGGACAGGACAAGGCTATGGCTACACCTTC. J is TRBJ1-2 and V is TRBV5-6; 8 nucleotides align to TRBD1. Per the germline V gene, CDR1 is SGHDT and CDR2 is YYEEEE. Trimming removed 2 bases from V and 4 bases from J; junction bases left unmatched: 7. There are 15 residues in the CDR3.

The chain joins TRBV7-2 to TRBJ2-5; TRBD1 agrees at 10 bases. V dropped 5 bases and J dropped 5; count of bases not matched to a gene: 5. This CDR3 contains 14 residues. Germline loops: CDR1 SGHTA, CDR2 FQGNSA. Here the CDR3 DNA reads TGTGCCAGCAGCCGGGACAGGGGTAGGGAGACCCAGTACTTC. Amino acids: CASSRDRGRETQYF.

The genes are TRBV18 and TRBJ1-1; a possible D gene is TRBD1 (5 bases). Germline V gene lookup returns CDR1 KGHSH and CDR2 LQKENI. The CDR3 is made up of 14 amino acids. Deletions cut 1 base from V and 4 bases from J, with 10 bases between. The CDR3 DNA reads as TGTGCCAGCTCACCACAGGGGTGGGGCACTGAAGCTTTCTTT. It encodes CASSPQGWGTEAFF. Using reference TRBV18 and TRBJ1-1 for the parts outside the CDR3, the full variable domain is NAGVMQNPRHLVRRRGQEARLRCSPMKGHSHVYWYRQLPEEGLKFMVYLQKENIIDESGMPKERFSAEFPKEGPSILRIQQVVRGDSAAYFCASSPQGWGTEAFFGQGTRLTVV.

On this clone itself: Relative to the germline gene, one junction end is altered; a read error may explain this. The CDR3 nucleotides are TGTGCCAGCAGTTACTCGCGGGAGGGACATTACAATGGGCAGTTCTTC. This translates into CASSYSREGHYNGQFF. The rearrangement joins TRBV6-5 to TRBJ2-1, with 9 positions matching TRBD2. This CDR3 region has 16 residues. Per the germline V gene, CDR1 is MNHEY and CDR2 is SVGAGI.

The V and J genes are TRBV4-1 and TRBJ1-4; D perhaps matches TRBD1 (5 bases). The V and J ends lost 2 bases and 7 bases respectively, with 14 bases between them. This CDR3 is 15 amino acids long. The V gene's germline CDR1 is MGHRA and CDR2 YSYEKL. The CDR3: CASSQLRTRVEKLFF. As DNA, the CDR3 is TGCGCCAGCAGCCAACTGAGGACCAGGGTTGAAAAACTGTTTTTT.

The chain joins TRBV4-3 to TRBJ2-1; D ambiguous. The CDR3 sequence is 15 residues long. Per germline, CDR1 LGHNA and CDR2 YSLEER. Trimming removed 1 base from V and 0 bases from J, with 7 bases in between. The CDR3 sequence: CASSQAPVSYNEQFF. DNA for the CDR3: TGCGCCAGCAGCCAAGCCCCGGTCTCCTACAATGAGCAGTTCTTC.

This chain's CDR3 is CASSPSGTGETQYF. The CDR3 region has the DNA TGTGCCAGCAGCCCCTCCGGGACAGGGGAGACCCAGTACTTC. The gene calls are TRBV7-7 and TRBJ2-5; 9 nucleotides align to TRBD1. The V and J ends lost 5 bases and 5 bases, in that order; junction bases with no gene match: 6. The CDR3 sequence is 14 residues long. Germline lookup yields CDR1 SSHAT and CDR2 FNYEAQ (reference sequence).

This chain uses TRBV28 with TRBJ2-7; the match to TRBD2 covers 8 bases. Germline V CDR1 and CDR2: MDHEN, SYDVKM. The CDR3 is 15 amino acids. The V gene end was trimmed by 4 bases and the J gene end by 6 bases; junction bases not matched to a gene: 11. CDR3 sequence reads: CASSSPRGGRLEQYF. CDR3 DNA sequence: TGTGCCAGCAGTTCGCCTCGCGGGGGGCGGCTCGAGCAGTACTTC.

The chain carries TRBV6-5 and TRBJ1-1; 7 nucleotides align to TRBD1. Germline V gene lookup returns CDR1 MNHEY and CDR2 SVGAGI. Unmatched junction bases numbered 9, after V lost 6 bases and J lost 2 bases. This CDR3 is built from 15 residues. CDR3 amino acids: CASSRRRDRNTEAFF. CDR3 bases: TGTGCCAGCAGCCGCCGGAGGGACAGAAACACTGAAGCTTTCTTT.

The chain recombines TRBV5-6 with TRBJ2-3; a possible D gene is TRBD1 (5 bases). This CDR3 is 14 amino acids long. V was cut by 3 bases and J by 5 bases, with 13 bases left in between. Germline loops: CDR1 SGHDT, CDR2 YYEEEE. The CDR3 sequence is CASSWAGNKDTQYF. Here the CDR3 DNA reads TGTGCCAGCAGCTGGGCAGGGAATAAAGATACGCAGTATTTT. The whole variable domain, filled in from reference TRBV5-6 and TRBJ2-3, reads DAGVTQSPTHLIKTRGQQVTLRCSPKSGHDTVSWYQQALGQGPQFIFQYYEEEERQRGNFPDRFSGHQFPNYSSELNVNALLLGDSALYLCASSWAGNKDTQYFGPGTRLTVL.

The J gene is TRBJ2-1, the V gene TRBV4-3; D may be TRBD2 (5 bases). The CDR3 is 15 residues long. Germline assignment: CDR1 LGHNA and CDR2 YSLEER. The ends were cut back, 0 bases at V and 2 bases at J, with 8 bases in the middle. The CDR3 sequence: CASSQEGGPYNEQFF. CDR3 nucleotide sequence: TGCGCCAGCAGCCAAGAGGGCGGGCCCTACAATGAGCAGTTCTTC.

The chain is built from TRBV19 and TRBJ2-1; maybe TRBD2 (5 bases). Germline loops: CDR1 LNHDA, CDR2 SQIVND (reference sequence). There are 13 residues in the CDR3. V dropped 5 bases and J dropped 4 bases, with 9 bases sitting between them. CDR3 in amino acids: CASSPGRYNEQFF. The CDR3 nucleotides read TGTGCCAGTAGTCCGGGAAGGTACAATGAGCAGTTCTTC.

This chain joins TRBV11-2 and TRBJ2-7; TRBD2 is a possible D gene (7 bases). The germline V gene has CDR1 SGHAT and CDR2 FQNNGV. This CDR3 contains 13 residues. V gave up 10 bases and J gave up 0 bases, with 13 bases separating them. CDR3 coding DNA: TGTGCCACCCGCGGGGGCCCCTCCTACGAGCAGTACTTC. It yields the protein CATRGGPSYEQYF.

The rearrangement links TRBV5-4 to TRBJ1-2, with 8 nucleotides matching TRBD1. V shed 4 bases and J 4 bases; nucleotides not matched to a gene: 6. The CDR3 covers 14 residues. Germline values: CDR1 SGHNT, CDR2 YYREEE (reference sequence). The CDR3 DNA reads as TGTGCCAGCAGCGCCGGACAGGGCAGCTATGGCTACACCTTC. Residues: CASSAGQGSYGYTF.

The genes are TRBV11-2 and TRBJ2-4; TRBD2 matches at 8 bases. V gave up 7 bases and J gave up 0 bases; unmatched junction bases: 11. The length of the CDR3 is 17 residues. CDR1 is SGHAT and CDR2 is FQNNGV in the germline V gene. The DNA of the CDR3 is TGTGCCAGCACCCCGGGCGCGGGGGGCACAGCCAAAAACATTCAGTACTTC. It is translated as CASTPGAGGTAKNIQYF.

V usage is TRBV7-9 and J usage is TRBJ2-1, with 7 nucleotides matching TRBD1. This CDR3 spans 17 amino acids. Germline-derived CDR1 and CDR2 are SEHNR and FQNEAQ (reference sequence). V dropped 2 bases and J dropped 2; count of bases not matched to a gene: 9. CDR3: CASSLMGAGGTYNEQFF. CDR3 DNA sequence: TGTGCCAGCAGCTTAATGGGAGCAGGGGGAACCTACAATGAGCAGTTCTTC.